This is a list of T cell receptor beta chains from one sample in a study of cytomegalovirus exposure and HLA in healthy donors. Libraries were prepared by immunoSEQ multiplex PCR; TCRdb keeps only in-frame clonotypes and omits some of them. The sample holds roughly 190,000 clones, roughly four fifths seen once. Material: PBMCs. These receptors all stem from a woman aged 25 to 45 in good health and CMV-seropositive. Both conserved end residues are trimmed from each CDR3.

TRBV30,AWSVLQVPF
TRBV10-3,ATRGQDNSPLH
TRBV4-1,ASSPGGNTIY
TRBV9,ASSVTGFSYEQY
TRBV6-5,ASSYSEGFEAF
TRBV10-3,AISVAGGSQETQY
TRBV29-1,SVATSGFYNEQF
TRBV11-3,ASSGQGDTGELF
TRBV29-1,SVVTSGVYEQY
TRBV30,AWAGDRNTEAF
TRBV7-2,ASSRTMTVVGQPQH
TRBV30,AWSVLKNTEAF
TRBV5-1,ASHRGGPGDTYNEQF
TRBV12-5,ASARTGENTEAF
TRBV2,ASIGGRYQPQH
TRBV19,ASSITTGGNQPQH
TRBV30,AWNRPREKLF
TRBV29-1,SVWTGGPQPQH
TRBV5-1,ASSLAGSSYNEQF
TRBV30,AWSVLTGLGAF
TRBV5-1,ASSSRAGIGETQY
TRBV2,ASSAAGGTYGYT
TRBV6-5,ASSLRTGDDEQF
TRBV7-9,ASSLDGGRYNEQY
TRBV7-9,ASSPTGKYGYT
TRBV6-5,ASRGGETQY
TRBV5-6,ASSFSGIWTGELF
TRBV7-2,ASSSQAGGEKLF
TRBV29-1,SVEAADTQY
TRBV18,ASSPLGDRGTEAF
TRBV4-3,ASSQDLMSYGYT
TRBV5-4,ASSFFQGEDTQY
TRBV5-1,ASSLAGQANYEQY
TRBV10-2,ASSKGQGDYGYT
TRBV6-1,ASSGFSGRALGEQF
TRBV7-9,ASSLSLTVVDSPLH
TRBV30,ASLGDSNNSPLH
TRBV6-1,ASLDRGNTEAF
TRBV4-2,ASSQVGAGGLGGELF
TRBV9,ASSVAAGSYNEQF
TRBV7-2,ASSPSGDTQY
TRBV10-3,AISPGTSGGSSYNEQF
TRBV6-6,ASRPGTGYEQY
TRBV7-2,ASSLLGTGAHYGYT
TRBV6-5,ASQRQGYGYT
TRBV6-1,ASKGEDRGPGGYT